The 8 T cell receptor beta chains below come from one sample, sequenced in a study of cytomegalovirus exposure and HLA in healthy donors. A multiplex PCR was run with 60 Vbeta primers and 13 Jbeta primers. Repertoires were generated with immunoSEQ multiplex PCR, while TCRdb's copy carries only in-frame clones and drops some. The data contain about 120,000 clones, roughly 80% of them singletons. The sequencing sample was made of PBMCs. These receptor sequences come from a female donor in good health and CMV-seropositive.

This clone has just a few counts. This chain links TRBV18 with TRBJ1-1; D is undetermined. CDR1 is KGHSH and CDR2 is LQKENI in the germline V gene. The CDR3 length is 13 residues. V shed 3 bases and J shed 3 bases, with 8 bases lying between them. The CDR3 is CASSPRIDTEAFF. Here the CDR3 DNA reads TGTGCCAGCTCACCTAGAATAGACACTGAAGCTTTCTTT.

The chain combines TRBV6-1 with TRBJ1-3; 7 bases fit TRBD1. The V and J ends lost 4 bases and 0 bases, in that order; junction bases with no gene match: 6. The CDR3 totals 16 residues. Germline values: CDR1 MNHNS, CDR2 SASEGT. The CDR3 protein is CASSGTGARSGNTIYF. The CDR3, as DNA: TGTGCCAGCAGTGGTACAGGGGCCCGCTCTGGAAACACCATATATTTT.

The rearrangement links TRBV7-2 to TRBJ1-5; 9 bases fit TRBD1. CDR3 length equals 15 residues. J lost 6 bases, V lost 5 bases, and 8 bases had no gene match. Germline CDR1 SGHTA, CDR2 FQGNSA. CDR3 loop: CASSPPGTGSQPQHF. CDR3 in DNA: TGTGCCAGCAGCCCCCCCGGGACAGGGAGTCAGCCCCAGCATTTT.

The rearrangement uses TRBV5-1 and TRBJ2-1, with 10 positions matching TRBD2. Germline CDR1 SGHRS, CDR2 YFSETQ. The CDR3 consists of 15 residues. With 4 bases clipped from V and 4 bases from J, the junction kept 5 bases outside the gene matches. The CDR3 nucleotides read TGCGCCAGCAGCGAACTAGCGGGGTCGTACAATGAGCAGTTCTTC. This codes for CASSELAGSYNEQFF.

The chain is built from TRBV7-2 and TRBJ1-6; D possibly corresponds to TRBD1 (5 bases). Germline-derived CDR1 and CDR2 are SGHTA and FQGNSA. V was clipped by 5 bases and J by 9 bases, with 20 bases between them. The CDR3 contains 16 residues. In DNA, the CDR3 is TGTGCCAGCAGCCTTAGGAGCCAGGGACTCGGTTCACCCCTCCACTTT. Translated: CASSLRSQGLGSPLHF. The full variable domain, with the rest looked up from reference TRBV7-2 and TRBJ1-6, is GAGVSQSPSNKVTEKGKDVELRCDPISGHTALYWYRQSLGQGLEFLIYFQGNSAPDKSGLPSDRFSAERTGGSVSTLTIQRTQQEDSAVYLCASSLRSQGLGSPLHFGNGTRLTVT.

The chain uses TRBV4-2 and TRBJ2-2, with 9 bases lining up with TRBD2. Trimming at V came to 4 bases and at J to 6 bases, leaving 9 bases not matched to a gene. The CDR3 runs 16 residues. Looked up from germline, CDR1 is LGHNA and CDR2 is YNFKEQ. The CDR3, as DNA: TGTGCCAGCAGCCCCCTCGGGACTAGCAGGTCCGGGGAGCTGTTTTTT. It translates to CASSPLGTSRSGELFF.

V is TRBV9 and J is TRBJ1-1, with 7 positions matching TRBD1. V lost 4 bases and J lost 4; bases outside the gene matches: 7. Germline loops: CDR1 SGDLS, CDR2 YYNGEE. The CDR3 is 14 amino acids. CDR3 nucleotides: TGTGCCAGCAGCCCCCGACAGGGTCCCACTGAAGCTTTCTTT. It specifies CASSPRQGPTEAFF.

The rearrangement links TRBV6-6 to TRBJ1-1, with 7 bases lining up with TRBD1. The CDR3 totals 14 residues. Unmatched junction bases numbered 7, after V lost 4 bases and J lost 5 bases. Looked up from germline, CDR1 is MNHNY and CDR2 is SVGAGI (reference sequence). The DNA for the CDR3 is TGTGCCAGCAGTTTCTCAGGGGGTAGAACTGAAGCTTTCTTT. This codes for CASSFSGGRTEAFF.